This T cell receptor beta chain was sequenced during a study of blood T cell repertoires in COVID-19. Background on the study: In each case, the material was cDNA or gDNA derived from T cells, B-cell-depleted T cells, or PBMCs.

The method was immunoSEQ multiplex PCR; TCRdb's version includes in-frame clones alone and lacks a portion of them. The sample consists of over 55,000 clones, 84% of them appearing once. Trimming took off 4 bases at V and 4 bases at J, with 9 bases between the two ends. The CDR3 spans 13 residues. From germline, CDR1 is SGHDT and CDR2 YYEEEE. This clonotype originated in a man aged 45-60 years with active COVID-19. This rearrangement joins TRBV5-6 to TRBJ1-3; no clear D gene. Material for sequencing was peripheral blood. CDR3 DNA: TGTGCCAGCAGCCCACCGCAGGGAAACACCATATATTTT. Protein product: CASSPPQGNTIYF.